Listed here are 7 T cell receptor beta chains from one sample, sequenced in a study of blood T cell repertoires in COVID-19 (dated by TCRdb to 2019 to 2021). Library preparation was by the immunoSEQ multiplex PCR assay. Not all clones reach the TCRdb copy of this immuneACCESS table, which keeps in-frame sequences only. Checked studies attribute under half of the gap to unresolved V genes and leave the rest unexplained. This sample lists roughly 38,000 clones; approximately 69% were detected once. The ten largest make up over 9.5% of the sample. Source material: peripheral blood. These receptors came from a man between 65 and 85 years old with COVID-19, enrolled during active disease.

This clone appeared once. The CDR3 nucleotides are TGTGCCAGCAGTGACAGGGGGCAGGGTTCACCCCTCCACTTT. It codes for CASSDRGQGSPLHF. The V and J genes are TRBV6-2 or TRBV6-3 and TRBJ1-6; TRBD1 agrees at 10 bases. V lost 5 bases and J lost 9; bases outside the gene matches: 4. CDR3 size: 14 residues. In germline, CDR1 is MNHEY, CDR2 SVGEGT.

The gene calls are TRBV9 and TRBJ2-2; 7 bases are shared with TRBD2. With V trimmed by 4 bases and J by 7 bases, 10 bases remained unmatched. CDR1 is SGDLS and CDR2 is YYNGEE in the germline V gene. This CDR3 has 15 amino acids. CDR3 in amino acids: CASSTQWEGHGELFF. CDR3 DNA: TGTGCCAGCAGCACGCAATGGGAGGGCCACGGGGAGCTGTTTTTT.

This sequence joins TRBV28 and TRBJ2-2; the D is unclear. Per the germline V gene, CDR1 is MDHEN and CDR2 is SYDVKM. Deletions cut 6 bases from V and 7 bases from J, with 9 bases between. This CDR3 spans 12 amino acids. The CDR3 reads CASRTRGGELFF. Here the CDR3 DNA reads TGTGCCAGCAGGACCCGAGGCGGGGAGCTGTTTTTT.

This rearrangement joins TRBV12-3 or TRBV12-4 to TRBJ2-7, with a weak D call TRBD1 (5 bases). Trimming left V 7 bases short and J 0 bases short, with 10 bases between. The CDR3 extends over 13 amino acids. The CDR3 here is CASKSGISYEQYF. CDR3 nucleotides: TGTGCCAGCAAGTCAGGGATCTCCTACGAGCAGTACTTC.

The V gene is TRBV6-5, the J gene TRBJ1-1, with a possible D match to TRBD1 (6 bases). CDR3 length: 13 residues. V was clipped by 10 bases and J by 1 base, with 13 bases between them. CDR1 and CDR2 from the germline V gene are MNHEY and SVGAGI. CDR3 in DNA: TGTGCCACCTGGGGGCCTTGGAACACTGAAGCTTTCTTT. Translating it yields CATWGPWNTEAFF.

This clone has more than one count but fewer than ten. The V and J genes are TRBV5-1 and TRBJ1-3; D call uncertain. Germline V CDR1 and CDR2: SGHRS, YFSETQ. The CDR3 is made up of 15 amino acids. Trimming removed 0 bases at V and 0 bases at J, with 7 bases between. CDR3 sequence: CASSLGQASGNTIYF. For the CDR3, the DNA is TGCGCCAGCAGCTTGGGTCAAGCCTCTGGAAACACCATATATTTT.

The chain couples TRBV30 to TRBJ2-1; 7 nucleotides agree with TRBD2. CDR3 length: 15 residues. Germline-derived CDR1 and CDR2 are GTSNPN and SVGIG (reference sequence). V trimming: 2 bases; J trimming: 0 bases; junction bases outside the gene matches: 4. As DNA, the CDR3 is TGTGCCTGGAGTACCGGACTAGGCTCCTACAATGAGCAGTTCTTC. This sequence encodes CAWSTGLGSYNEQFF.